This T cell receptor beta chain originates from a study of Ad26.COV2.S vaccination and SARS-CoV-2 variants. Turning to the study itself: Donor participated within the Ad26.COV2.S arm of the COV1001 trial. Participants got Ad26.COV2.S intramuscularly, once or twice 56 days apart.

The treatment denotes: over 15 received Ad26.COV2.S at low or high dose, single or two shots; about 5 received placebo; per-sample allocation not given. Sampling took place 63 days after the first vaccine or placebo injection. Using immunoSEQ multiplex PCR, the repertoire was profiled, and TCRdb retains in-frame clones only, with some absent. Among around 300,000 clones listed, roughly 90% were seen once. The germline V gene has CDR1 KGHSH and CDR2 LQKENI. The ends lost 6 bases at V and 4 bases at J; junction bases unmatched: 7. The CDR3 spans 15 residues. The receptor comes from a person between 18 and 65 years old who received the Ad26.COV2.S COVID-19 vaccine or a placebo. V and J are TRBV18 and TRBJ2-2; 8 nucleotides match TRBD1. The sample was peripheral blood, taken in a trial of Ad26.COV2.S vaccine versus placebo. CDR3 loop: CASSTDRAGTGELFF. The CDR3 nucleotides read TGTGCCAGCTCGACGGACAGGGCGGGCACCGGGGAGCTGTTTTTT.